This T cell receptor (beta chain) was documented in a study of T cell repertoires in cytomegalovirus infection. Background on the study: The public TCR beta signatures pointed to both CMV infection and matching HLA type.

TCRdb reanalysed the reads using MiXCR and keeps one entry per CDR3 protein. The sample has 130,000 or so distinct CDR3 sequences, roughly 6% seen once; the top ten hold approximately 19%. The CDR3 loop spans 15 amino acids. With 6 bases clipped from V and 6 bases from J, the junction kept 12 bases outside the gene matches. In germline, CDR1 is MRHNA, CDR2 SNTAGT. J is TRBJ2-3 and V is TRBV6-4, with 7 positions matching TRBD1. Sample: PBMCs. This clonotype was sampled from a human donor in good health (CMV status not recorded). Some clones in this sample may be carry-over from other donors' samples. In nucleotides, the CDR3 is TGTGCCAGCAGCCCACAGGGGAGAGGGTCCGATACGCAGTATTTT. Translation: CASSPQGRGSDTQYF.